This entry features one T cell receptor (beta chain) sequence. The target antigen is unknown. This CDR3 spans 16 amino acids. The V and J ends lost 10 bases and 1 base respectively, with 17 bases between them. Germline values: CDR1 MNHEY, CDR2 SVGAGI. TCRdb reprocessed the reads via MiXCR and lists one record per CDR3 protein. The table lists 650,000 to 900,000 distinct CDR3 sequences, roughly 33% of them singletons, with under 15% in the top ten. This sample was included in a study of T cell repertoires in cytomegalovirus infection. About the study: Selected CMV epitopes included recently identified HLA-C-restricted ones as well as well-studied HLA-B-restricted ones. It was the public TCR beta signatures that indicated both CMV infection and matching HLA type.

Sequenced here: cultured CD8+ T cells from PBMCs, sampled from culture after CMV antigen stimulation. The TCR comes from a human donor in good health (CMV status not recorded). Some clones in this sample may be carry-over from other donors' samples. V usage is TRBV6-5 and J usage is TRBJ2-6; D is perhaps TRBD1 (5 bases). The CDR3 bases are TGTGCCAACAGGACATTCCTGGAATCTGGGGCCAACGTCCTGACTTTC. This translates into CANRTFLESGANVLTF.